This T cell receptor beta chain was observed in a study of CD8+ T cells in alopecia areata. Trimming pared 9 bases from V and 0 bases from J, leaving 14 bases between. CDR3 length: 14 amino acids. Germline lookup yields CDR1 SGHRS and CDR2 YFSETQ. Indicated treatment: oral pan-JAK inhibitor, 5-10 mg twice daily. In each case, RNA was isolated and then reverse transcribed into cDNA as the sequencing template. Using immunoSEQ multiplex PCR, the repertoire was profiled, and TCRdb retains in-frame clones only, with some absent. The sample comprises approximately 200,000 clones, 43% of which are singletons, and roughly 2.6% rests with the top ten.

The clonotype originates from a human donor with alopecia areata. The source was CD4+ T cells sorted from blood, collected at roughly week 38, from a patient treated with tofacitinib. This chain uses TRBV5-1 with TRBJ2-3; D is possibly TRBD1 (6 bases). CDR3 DNA sequence: TGCGCCACCTCGACAGGCAGAAGCACAGATACGCAGTATTTT. It is translated as CATSTGRSTDTQYF.